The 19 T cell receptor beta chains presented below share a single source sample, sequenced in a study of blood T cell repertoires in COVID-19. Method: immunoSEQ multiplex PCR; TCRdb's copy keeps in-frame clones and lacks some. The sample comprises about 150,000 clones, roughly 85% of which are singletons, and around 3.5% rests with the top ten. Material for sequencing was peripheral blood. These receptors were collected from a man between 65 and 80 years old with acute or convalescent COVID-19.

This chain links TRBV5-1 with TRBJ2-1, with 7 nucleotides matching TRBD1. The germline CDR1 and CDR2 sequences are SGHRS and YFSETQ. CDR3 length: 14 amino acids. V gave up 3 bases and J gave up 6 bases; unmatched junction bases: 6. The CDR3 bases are TGCGCCAGCAGCTACAACAGGGGACCCAATGAGCAGTTCTTC. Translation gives CASSYNRGPNEQFF.

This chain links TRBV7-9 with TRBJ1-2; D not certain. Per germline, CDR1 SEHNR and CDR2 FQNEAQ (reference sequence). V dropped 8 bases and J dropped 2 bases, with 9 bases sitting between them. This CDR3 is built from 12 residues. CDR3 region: CASGQPNYGYTF. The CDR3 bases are TGTGCCAGCGGGCAGCCGAACTATGGCTACACCTTC.

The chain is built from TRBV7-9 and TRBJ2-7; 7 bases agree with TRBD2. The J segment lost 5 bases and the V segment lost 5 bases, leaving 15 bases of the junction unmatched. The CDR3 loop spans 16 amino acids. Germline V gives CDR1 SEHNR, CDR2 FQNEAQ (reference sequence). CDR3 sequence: CASSHPLAPTLHEQYF. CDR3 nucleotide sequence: TGTGCCAGCAGCCACCCACTAGCGCCAACGCTCCACGAGCAGTACTTC.

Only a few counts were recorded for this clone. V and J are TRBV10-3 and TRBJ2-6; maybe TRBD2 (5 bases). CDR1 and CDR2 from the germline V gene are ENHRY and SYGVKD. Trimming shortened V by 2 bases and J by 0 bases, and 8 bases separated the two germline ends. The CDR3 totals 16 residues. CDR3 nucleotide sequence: TGTGCCATCAGTGAGGAGGGTCTCTCTGGGGCCAACGTCCTGACTTTC. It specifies CAISEEGLSGANVLTF.

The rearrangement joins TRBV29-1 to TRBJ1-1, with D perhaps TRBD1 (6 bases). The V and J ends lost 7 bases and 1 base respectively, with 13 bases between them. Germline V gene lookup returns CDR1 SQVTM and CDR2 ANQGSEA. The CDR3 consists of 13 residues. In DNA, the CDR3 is TGCAGCGCCGTACAGGGAAAGAACACTGAAGCTTTCTTT. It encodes CSAVQGKNTEAFF.

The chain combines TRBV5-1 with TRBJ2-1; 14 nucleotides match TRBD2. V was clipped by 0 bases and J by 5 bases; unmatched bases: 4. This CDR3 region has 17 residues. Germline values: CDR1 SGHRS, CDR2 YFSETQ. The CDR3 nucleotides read TGCGCCAGCAGCTTGGGACTAGCGGGAGGGCGGAACAATGAGCAGTTCTTC. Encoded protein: CASSLGLAGGRNNEQFF.

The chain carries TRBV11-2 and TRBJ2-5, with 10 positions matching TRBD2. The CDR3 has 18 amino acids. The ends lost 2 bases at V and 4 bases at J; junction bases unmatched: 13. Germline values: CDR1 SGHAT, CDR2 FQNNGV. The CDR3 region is CASSLRASGRGAGETQYF. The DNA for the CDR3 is TGTGCCAGCAGCTTAAGGGCTAGCGGGAGAGGGGCGGGAGAGACCCAGTACTTC.

The DNA for the CDR3 is TGCAGCGCGGAAGGAGCAGTGCGCACCGGGGAGCTGTTTTTT. Translated: CSAEGAVRTGELFF. This sequence joins TRBV29-1 and TRBJ2-2; no definite D call. Trimming left V 7 bases short and J 4 bases short, with 16 bases between. CDR3 size: 14 residues. Germline CDR1 SQVTM, CDR2 ANQGSEA.

The CDR3 coding sequence is TGTGCCAGCAGTTCCCCGGCGATAGGGGACAATGAGCAGTTCTTC. This sequence encodes CASSSPAIGDNEQFF. The chain is built from TRBV6-2 or TRBV6-3 and TRBJ2-1, with a possible D match to TRBD1 (5 bases). V lost 4 bases to trimming and J lost 5 bases, with 15 bases between them. This CDR3 region has 15 residues. Germline CDR1 reads MNHEY; CDR2 reads SVGEGT.

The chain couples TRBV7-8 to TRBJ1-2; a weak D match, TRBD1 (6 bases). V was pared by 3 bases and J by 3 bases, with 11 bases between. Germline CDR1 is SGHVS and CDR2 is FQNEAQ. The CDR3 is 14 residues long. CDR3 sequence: CASSFDRPDYGYTF. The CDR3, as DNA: TGTGCCAGCAGCTTCGACAGGCCCGACTATGGCTACACCTTC.

CDR3 in DNA: TGTGCCAGCAGTTTAGGAGAGAAAGAGACCCAGTACTTC. As protein: CASSLGEKETQYF. The genes are TRBV28 and TRBJ2-5; the D is unclear. The germline V gene has CDR1 MDHEN and CDR2 SYDVKM. This CDR3 is built from 13 residues. V gave up 2 bases and J gave up 3 bases, with 7 bases separating them.

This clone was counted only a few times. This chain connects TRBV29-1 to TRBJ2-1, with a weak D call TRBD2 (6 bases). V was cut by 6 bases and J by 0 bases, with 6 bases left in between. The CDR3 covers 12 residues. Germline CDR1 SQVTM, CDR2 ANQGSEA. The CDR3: CSVGSSYNEQFF. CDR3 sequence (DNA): TGCAGCGTCGGGAGCTCCTACAATGAGCAGTTCTTC.

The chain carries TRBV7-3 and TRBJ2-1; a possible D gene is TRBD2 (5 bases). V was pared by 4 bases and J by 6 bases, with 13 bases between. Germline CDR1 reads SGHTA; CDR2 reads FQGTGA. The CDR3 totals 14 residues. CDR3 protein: CASSSTPGSNEQFF. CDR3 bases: TGTGCCAGCAGCTCCACACCGGGGTCCAATGAGCAGTTCTTC.

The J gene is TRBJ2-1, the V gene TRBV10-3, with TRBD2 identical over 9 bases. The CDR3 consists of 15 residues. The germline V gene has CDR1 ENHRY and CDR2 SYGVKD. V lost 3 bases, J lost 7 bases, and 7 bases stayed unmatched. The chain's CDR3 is CAISEGLAGRNEQFF. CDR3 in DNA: TGTGCCATCAGTGAAGGGCTAGCGGGAAGGAATGAGCAGTTCTTC.

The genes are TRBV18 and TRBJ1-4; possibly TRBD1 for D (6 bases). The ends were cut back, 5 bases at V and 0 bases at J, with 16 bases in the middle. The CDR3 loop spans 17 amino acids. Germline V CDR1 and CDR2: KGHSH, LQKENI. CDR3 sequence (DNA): TGTGCCAGCTCAGGAGACAGGAAAAGCGCAACTAATGAAAAACTGTTTTTT. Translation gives CASSGDRKSATNEKLFF. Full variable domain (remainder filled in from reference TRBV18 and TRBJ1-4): NAGVMQNPRHLVRRRGQEARLRCSPMKGHSHVYWYRQLPEEGLKFMVYLQKENIIDESGMPKERFSAEFPKEGPSILRIQQVVRGDSAAYFCASSGDRKSATNEKLFFGSGTQLSVL.

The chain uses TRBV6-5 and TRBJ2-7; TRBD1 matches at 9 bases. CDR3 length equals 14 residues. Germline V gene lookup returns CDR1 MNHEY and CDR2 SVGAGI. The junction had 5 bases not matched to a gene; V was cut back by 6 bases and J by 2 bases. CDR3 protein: CASSRRTGAYEQYF. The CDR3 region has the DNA TGTGCCAGCAGCCGGAGGACAGGGGCCTACGAGCAGTACTTC.

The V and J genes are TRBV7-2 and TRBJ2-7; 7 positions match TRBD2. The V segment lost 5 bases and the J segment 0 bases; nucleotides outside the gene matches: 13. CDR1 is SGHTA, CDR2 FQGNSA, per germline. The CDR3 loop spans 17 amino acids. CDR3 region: CASSPRRGGSLSYEQYF. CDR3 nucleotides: TGTGCCAGCAGCCCCCGGCGGGGAGGGAGCCTCTCCTACGAGCAGTACTTC. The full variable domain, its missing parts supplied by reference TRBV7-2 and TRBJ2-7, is GAGVSQSPSNKVTEKGKDVELRCDPISGHTALYWYRQSLGQGLEFLIYFQGNSAPDKSGLPSDRFSAERTGGSVSTLTIQRTQQEDSAVYLCASSPRRGGSLSYEQYFGPGTRLTVT.

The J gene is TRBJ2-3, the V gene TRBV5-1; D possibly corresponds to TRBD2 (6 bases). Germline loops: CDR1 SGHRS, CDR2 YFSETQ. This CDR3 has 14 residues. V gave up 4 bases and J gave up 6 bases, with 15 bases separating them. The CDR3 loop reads CASSPPGDLDTQYF. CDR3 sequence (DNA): TGCGCCAGCAGCCCGCCGGGGGACCTGGATACGCAGTATTTT. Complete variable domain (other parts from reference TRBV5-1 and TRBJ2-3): KAGVTQTPRYLIKTRGQQVTLSCSPISGHRSVSWYQQTPGQGLQFLFEYFSETQRNKGNFPGRFSGRQFSNSRSEMNVSTLELGDSALYLCASSPPGDLDTQYFGPGTRLTVL.

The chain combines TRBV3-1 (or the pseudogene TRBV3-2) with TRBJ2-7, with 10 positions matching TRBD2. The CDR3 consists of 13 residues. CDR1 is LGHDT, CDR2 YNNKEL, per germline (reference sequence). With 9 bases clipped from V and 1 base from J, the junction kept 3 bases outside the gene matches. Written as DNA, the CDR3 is TGTGCCAGTACTAGCGGGACTTCCTACGAGCAGTACTTC. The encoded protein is CASTSGTSYEQYF.